The 5 T cell receptor beta chains below were found in one sample sequenced in a study of Ad26.COV2.S vaccination and SARS-CoV-2 variants. The sample's treatment: about 20 received Ad26.COV2.S at low or high dose, single or two shots; five or six received placebo; per-sample allocation not given. Day 63 after the first injection of vaccine or placebo was the sampling time. The repertoire was sequenced with immunoSEQ multiplex PCR; TCRdb's copy has only in-frame clones and lacks some. Here the sample spans about 440,000 clones, approximately 90% being singletons. Sequencing was performed on peripheral blood, taken in a trial of Ad26.COV2.S vaccine versus placebo. The receptors were sampled from a person aged 18-60 years who received the Ad26.COV2.S COVID-19 vaccine or a placebo.

The chain carries TRBV9 and TRBJ2-3; D might be TRBD2 (5 bases). Trimming took 3 bases from V and 0 from J, leaving 14 bases between them. CDR3 length equals 16 residues. The germline CDR1 and CDR2 sequences are SGDLS and YYNGEE. In DNA, the CDR3 is TGTGCCAGCAGCGCCCTAGCTATTTCTAGCACAGATACGCAGTATTTT. Its translation is CASSALAISSTDTQYF. The full variable domain, its missing parts supplied by reference TRBV9 and TRBJ2-3, is DSGVTQTPKHLITATGQRVTLRCSPRSGDLSVYWYQQSLDQGLQFLIQYYNGEERAKGNILERFSAQQFPDLHSELNLSSLELGDSALYFCASSALAISSTDTQYFGPGTRLTVL.

This clone was observed once. This rearrangement joins TRBV9 to TRBJ2-1; unclear D gene. Trimming left V 0 bases short and J 9 bases short, with 10 bases between. The germline CDR1 and CDR2 sequences are SGDLS and YYNGEE. The CDR3 totals 13 residues. The CDR3 sequence: CASSVDPGVEQFF. CDR3 nucleotide sequence: TGTGCCAGCAGCGTAGACCCAGGAGTTGAGCAGTTCTTC. Looking up the rest from reference TRBV9 and TRBJ2-1 gives the full variable domain: DSGVTQTPKHLITATGQRVTLRCSPRSGDLSVYWYQQSLDQGLQFLIQYYNGEERAKGNILERFSAQQFPDLHSELNLSSLELGDSALYFCASSVDPGVEQFFGPGTRLTVL.

The chain couples TRBV10-3 to TRBJ1-1; D ambiguous. This CDR3 is built from 16 residues. V lost 3 bases and J lost 0, with 14 bases in between. The germline CDR1 and CDR2 sequences are ENHRY and SYGVKD. The CDR3 DNA sequence: TGTGCCATCAGTGAAAAGGGCTCCTCCATGAACACTGAAGCTTTCTTT. Its protein is CAISEKGSSMNTEAFF.

The rearrangement links TRBV14 to TRBJ2-2; D remains ambiguous. This CDR3 has 14 residues. V shed 3 bases and J shed 3 bases, with 8 bases lying between them. Per the germline V gene, CDR1 is SGHDN and CDR2 is FVKESK. Here the CDR3 DNA reads TGTGCCAGCAGCCAGCGAACATACACCGGGGAGCTGTTTTTT. Amino acids: CASSQRTYTGELFF. The full variable domain, in which reference TRBV14 and TRBJ2-2 provide the parts outside the CDR3, is EAGVTQFPSHSVIEKGQTVTLRCDPISGHDNLYWYRRVMGKEIKFLLHFVKESKQDESGMPNNRFLAERTGGTYSTLKVQPAELEDSGVYFCASSQRTYTGELFFGEGSRLTVL.

This chain links TRBV7-2 with TRBJ2-5, with 10 bases aligning to TRBD2. Losses at the gene ends were 4 bases for V and 3 bases for J; bases not matched to a gene: 14. CDR3 length: 18 amino acids. CDR1 is SGHTA and CDR2 is FQGNSA in the germline V gene. CDR3 in amino acids: CASSSHPWLAGVKETQYF. CDR3 DNA: TGTGCCAGCAGCTCGCACCCGTGGCTAGCGGGGGTGAAAGAGACCCAGTACTTC. Filled out from reference TRBV7-2 and TRBJ2-5, the complete variable domain reads GAGVSQSPSNKVTEKGKDVELRCDPISGHTALYWYRQSLGQGLEFLIYFQGNSAPDKSGLPSDRFSAERTGGSVSTLTIQRTQQEDSAVYLCASSSHPWLAGVKETQYFGPGTRLLVL.